The clone carrying this T cell receptor beta chain was found a few times. Its antigen is unknown. No conserved phenylalanine or tryptophan is present at the end of the CDR3, so a read error is the likely explanation. Over 18 months, lack of ophthalmopathy progression marked Graves' hyperthyroidism as stable. Each diagnosis drew on symptoms, thyroxine, TRAb, thyroid ultrasound and orbital computed tomography findings. This sample was taken from a study of T cells in Graves' hyperthyroidism and ophthalmopathy. TCR beta CDR3 regions were amplified from RNA. The HTBI primer set served for first-round RT-PCR of the TCR CDR3. TCRdb ran MiXCR on the multiplex PCR reads and lists one entry per CDR3 protein. Seen here are over 650,000 distinct CDR3 sequences, 15% to 20% observed once, and the top ten hold over 7.5%. Between the trimmed V and J ends, which lost 3 bases and 6 bases, there was a span of 21 bases. Per the germline V gene, CDR1 is GTSNPN and CDR2 is SVGIG (reference sequence). This CDR3 contains 15 residues.

Whole-study findings and limits: By a 13 V-J model, ophthalmopathy was set apart from stable hyperthyroidism.

The TCR originated in a man between 18 and 35 years old with Graves' hyperthyroidism. The chain recombines TRBV30 with TRBJ2-7, with D unclear. Sequenced sample: blood. The CDR3 DNA is TGTGCCTGGAGCCCCCTGGGCACATCTCAATCCGAGCAGTACCTC. Protein: CAWSPLGTSQSEQYL.